The next 8 T cell receptor beta chains were all read from a single sample in a study of cytomegalovirus exposure and HLA in healthy donors. Researchers ran the PCR with 60 Vbeta and 13 Jbeta primers. TCRdb's table, derived via immunoSEQ multiplex PCR, lists solely in-frame clones and lacks some. This table has around 220,000 clones, around 80% appearing once. The sequenced sample was PBMCs. These receptor sequences come from a man between 35 and 55 years old in good health and CMV-seronegative.

The rearrangement links TRBV5-6 to TRBJ1-1, with D uncertain. Trimming removed 1 base at V and 0 bases at J, with 10 bases between. The CDR3 extends over 15 amino acids. Germline CDR1 reads SGHDT; CDR2 reads YYEEEE. This chain's CDR3 is CASSLLSNMNTEAFF. The CDR3, as DNA: TGTGCCAGCAGCTTGTTAAGTAACATGAACACTGAAGCTTTCTTT.

This clone showed up just a few times. The rearrangement links TRBV6-4 to TRBJ2-3; TRBD1 aligns across 9 bases. Germline loops: CDR1 MRHNA, CDR2 SNTAGT. This CDR3 contains 16 residues. V trimming: 0 bases; J trimming: 4 bases; junction bases outside the gene matches: 5. In DNA form, the CDR3 reads TGTGCCAGCAGTGACTCCGGGACAGGGTCGGCAGATACGCAGTATTTT. Amino acids: CASSDSGTGSADTQYF.

This sequence joins TRBV19 and TRBJ1-2, with D possibly matching TRBD1 (6 bases). The V end was cut by 5 bases, the J end by 7 bases, with 14 bases between. This CDR3 has 13 residues. From germline, CDR1 is LNHDA and CDR2 SQIVND (reference sequence). The CDR3 region is CASSQDSVGGYTF. As DNA, the CDR3 is TGTGCCAGTAGTCAGGACAGTGTCGGTGGCTACACCTTC.

The chain couples TRBV5-4 to TRBJ2-1, with TRBD2 as a possible D gene (6 bases). The germline V and J ends were trimmed by 6 bases and 0 bases, with 13 bases remaining between them. The CDR3 length is 15 residues. Germline assignment: CDR1 SGHNT and CDR2 YYREEE (reference sequence). The CDR3 loop reads CASTLSGNSYNEQFF. CDR3 DNA sequence: TGTGCCAGCACCCTTAGCGGTAACTCCTACAATGAGCAGTTCTTC.

This CDR3 is CASSSILAGIDEQFF. CDR3 bases: TGCGCCAGCAGCTCGATACTAGCGGGAATTGATGAGCAGTTCTTC. The chain employs TRBV5-1 and TRBJ2-1; TRBD2 matches at 10 bases. The CDR3 totals 15 residues. V shed 3 bases, J shed 8 bases, and the junction held 8 bases outside the gene matches. Germline values: CDR1 SGHRS, CDR2 YFSETQ.

This rearrangement joins TRBV29-1 to TRBJ2-7; 7 nucleotides match TRBD1. The CDR3 is made up of 13 amino acids. Losses at the gene ends were 5 bases for V and 1 base for J; bases not matched to a gene: 5. Germline assignment: CDR1 SQVTM and CDR2 ANQGSEA. The CDR3 spells CSVWDSMSYEQYF. The CDR3 DNA sequence: TGCAGCGTTTGGGACAGTATGTCCTACGAGCAGTACTTC.

J is TRBJ2-7 and V is TRBV5-4; 9 bases are shared with TRBD2. The germline V gene encodes CDR1 SGHNT and CDR2 YYREEE (reference sequence). Losses at the gene ends were 2 bases for V and 1 base for J; bases not matched to a gene: 4. This CDR3 spans 15 amino acids. This CDR3 is CASSLGLAYSYEQYF. For the CDR3, the DNA is TGTGCCAGCAGCTTAGGACTAGCGTATTCCTACGAGCAGTACTTC.

This chain uses TRBV5-1 with TRBJ2-3; 7 bases map to TRBD1. The trim removed 0 bases at V and 5 bases at J, leaving 6 bases unmatched. The CDR3 totals 15 residues. Germline lookup yields CDR1 SGHRS and CDR2 YFSETQ. For the CDR3, the DNA is TGCGCCAGCAGCTTGGACACCGGGACAGTAGATACGCAGTATTTT. Its protein is CASSLDTGTVDTQYF.